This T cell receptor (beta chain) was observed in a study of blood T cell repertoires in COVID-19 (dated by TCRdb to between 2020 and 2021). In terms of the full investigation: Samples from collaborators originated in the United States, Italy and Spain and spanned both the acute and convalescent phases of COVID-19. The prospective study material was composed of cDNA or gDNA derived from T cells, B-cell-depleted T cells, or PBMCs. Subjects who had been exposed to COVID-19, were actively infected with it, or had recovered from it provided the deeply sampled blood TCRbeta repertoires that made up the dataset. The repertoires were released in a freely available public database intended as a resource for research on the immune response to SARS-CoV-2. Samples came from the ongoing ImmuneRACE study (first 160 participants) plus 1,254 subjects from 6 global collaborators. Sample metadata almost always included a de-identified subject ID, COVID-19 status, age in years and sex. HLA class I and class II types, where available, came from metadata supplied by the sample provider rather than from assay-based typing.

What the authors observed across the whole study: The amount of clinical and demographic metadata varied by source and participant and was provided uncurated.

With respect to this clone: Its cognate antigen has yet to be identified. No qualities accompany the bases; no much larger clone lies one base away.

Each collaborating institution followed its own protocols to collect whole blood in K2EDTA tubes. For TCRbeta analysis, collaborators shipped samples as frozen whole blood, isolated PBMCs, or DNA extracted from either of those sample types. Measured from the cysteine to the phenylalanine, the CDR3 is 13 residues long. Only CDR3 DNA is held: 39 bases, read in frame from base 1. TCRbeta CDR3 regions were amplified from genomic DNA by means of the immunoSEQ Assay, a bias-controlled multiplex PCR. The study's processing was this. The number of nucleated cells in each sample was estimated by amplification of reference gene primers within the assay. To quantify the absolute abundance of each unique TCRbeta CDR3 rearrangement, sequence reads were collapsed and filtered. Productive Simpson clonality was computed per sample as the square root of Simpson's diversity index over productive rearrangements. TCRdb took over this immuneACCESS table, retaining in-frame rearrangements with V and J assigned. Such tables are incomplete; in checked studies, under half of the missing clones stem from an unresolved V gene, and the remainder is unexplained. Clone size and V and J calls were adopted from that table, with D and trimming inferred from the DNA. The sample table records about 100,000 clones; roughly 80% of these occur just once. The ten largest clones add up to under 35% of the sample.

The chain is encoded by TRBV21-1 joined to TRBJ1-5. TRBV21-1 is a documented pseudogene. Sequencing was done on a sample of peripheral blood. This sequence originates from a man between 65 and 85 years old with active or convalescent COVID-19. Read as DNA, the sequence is TGTGCCAGCAGCAAAGTTCAACGGCAGCCCCAGCATTTT. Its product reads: CASSKVQRQPQHF.